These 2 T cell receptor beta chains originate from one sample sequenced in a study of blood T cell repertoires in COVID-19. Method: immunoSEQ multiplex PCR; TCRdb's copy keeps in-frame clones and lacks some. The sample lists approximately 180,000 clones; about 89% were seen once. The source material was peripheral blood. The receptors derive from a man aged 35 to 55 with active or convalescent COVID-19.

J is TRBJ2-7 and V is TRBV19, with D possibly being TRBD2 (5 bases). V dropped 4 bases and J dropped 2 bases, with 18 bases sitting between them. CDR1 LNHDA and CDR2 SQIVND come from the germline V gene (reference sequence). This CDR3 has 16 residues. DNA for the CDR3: TGTGCCAGTAGTACCCACTCCGGGATTGACCCCTACGAGCAGTACTTC. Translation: CASSTHSGIDPYEQYF.

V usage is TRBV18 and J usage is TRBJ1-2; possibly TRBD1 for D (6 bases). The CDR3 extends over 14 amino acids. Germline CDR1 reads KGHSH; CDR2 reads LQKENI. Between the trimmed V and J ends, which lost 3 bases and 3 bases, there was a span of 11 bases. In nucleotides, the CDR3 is TGTGCCAGCTCACCCCAGGGGCGCGACTATGGCTACACCTTC. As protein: CASSPQGRDYGYTF.